This T cell receptor (beta chain) comes out of a study of beta chain features in type 1 diabetes. On the study more broadly: In age, gender and cell yields, patients were similar to healthy donors. Sorted cells from all samples, numbering 107,917,701, were examined.

All of the isolated RNA was reverse transcribed, so expressed TCRB transcripts were sequenced. Libraries were prepared by immunoSEQ multiplex PCR; TCRdb keeps only in-frame clonotypes and omits some of them. The sample shows some 150,000 clones, roughly 10% of them seen only once. Only a few counts were recorded for this clone. What it recognizes is unknown. Overall study findings and caveats: Unsettled here was the matter of whether HLA type influences TCRB rearrangement. Patients' naive, central memory and Treg TCRB repertoires seemed closer to one another than those of healthy donors.

The CDR3 contains 14 residues. The V and J ends lost 8 bases and 4 bases, in that order; junction bases with no gene match: 9. Germline CDR1 SGHTA, CDR2 FQGTGA. This TCR was recovered from a man aged 18 to 30 in good health. The specimen was central memory CD4+ T cells from blood. V gene TRBV7-3 combines with J gene TRBJ2-5, with TRBD2 identical over 8 bases. The CDR3, as DNA: TGTGCCAGCGGGACGGGAGGGGTAGTAGAGACCCAGTACTTC. Protein product: CASGTGGVVETQYF.